One sample yielded the 9 T cell receptor beta chains listed below, sequenced in a study of T cell repertoires in ileal Crohn's disease (dated by TCRdb to between 2019 and 2020). The time point label for this specimen denotes: neoterminal ileum biopsy at postoperative endoscopy, about 6 months after surgery. Library preparation employed the immunoSEQ multiplex PCR assay. TCRdb took this table from immuneACCESS and kept in-frame rearrangements with V and J called. Such tables lack part of the clones; where checked against another copy, unresolved V genes explain under half of the gap, and the rest is unexplained. For this sample there are 5,600 or so clones; around 63% appear just once. The top ten hold just under 30% of the sample. The sequencing input was ileal tissue. These receptor sequences come from an adult with Crohn's disease.

This chain uses TRBV2 with TRBJ1-2; maybe TRBD1 (5 bases). The V end was cut by 2 bases, the J end by 4 bases, with 20 bases between. Germline CDR1 is SNHLY and CDR2 is FYNNEI. This CDR3 has 17 amino acids. The CDR3 DNA sequence: TGTGCCAGCAGTGAAAAGGGGCCTAACCCCAATATCTATGGCTACACCTTC. Translation: CASSEKGPNPNIYGYTF.

This clone appeared a few times. The V gene is TRBV30, the J gene TRBJ1-3; no clear D. The CDR3 length is 12 residues. V lost 5 bases and J 7 bases, leaving 12 bases between the germline ends. In germline, CDR1 is GTSNPN, CDR2 SVGIG (reference sequence). The CDR3 loop reads CAWALFGNTIYF. CDR3 nucleotide sequence: TGTGCCTGGGCCCTCTTCGGGAACACCATATATTTT.

Here the CDR3 reads CASRRSEPQHF. The CDR3 DNA reads TGTGCCAGCAGACGTTCGGAGCCCCAGCATTTT. V and J are TRBV6-5 and TRBJ1-5, with unresolved D. V lost 6 bases to trimming and J lost 8 bases, with 8 bases between them. The CDR3 consists of 11 residues. Germline CDR1 MNHEY, CDR2 SVGAGI.

The chain has TRBV7-6 and TRBJ2-1; 7 nucleotides match TRBD2. There are 16 residues in the CDR3. Germline V gives CDR1 SGHVS, CDR2 FNYEAQ. The junction had 9 bases not matched to a gene; V was cut back by 2 bases and J by 5 bases. In DNA, the CDR3 is TGTGCCAGCAGCTTACTTCGGGACTACGACGACAATGAGCAGTTCTTC. It yields the protein CASSLLRDYDDNEQFF.

The genes are TRBV9 and TRBJ1-2; the D gene is possibly TRBD1 (6 bases). The germline V gene encodes CDR1 SGDLS and CDR2 YYNGEE. The V end was cut by 8 bases, the J end by 2 bases, with 13 bases between. CDR3 size: 13 residues. CDR3 DNA sequence: TGTGCCAGTTCCCAGGGGATGAACTATGGCTACACCTTC. Translation gives CASSQGMNYGYTF.

Turning to this clone: Distinct nucleotide sequences in the sample also encode this CDR3. This chain joins TRBV10-3 and TRBJ1-6, with TRBD1 as a possible D gene (5 bases). This CDR3 has 13 residues. V lost 10 bases and J lost 5, with 12 bases in between. Per the germline V gene, CDR1 is ENHRY and CDR2 is SYGVKD. The CDR3 loop is CASGGTDNSPLHF. The CDR3 nucleotides read TGTGCCAGCGGGGGGACTGATAATTCACCCCTCCACTTT.

This clone has just one count. The V call is TRBV18, the J call TRBJ1-1; 9 nucleotides match TRBD1. The trim removed 4 bases at V and 10 bases at J, leaving 13 bases unmatched. The CDR3 is 15 amino acids. Germline CDR1 is KGHSH and CDR2 is LQKENI. In nucleotides, the CDR3 is TGTGCCAGCTCACTCCGGGACAGGGCCAAAAATCGAGCTTTCTTT. Its translation: CASSLRDRAKNRAFF.

J is TRBJ1-4 and V is TRBV15; TRBD1 matches at 7 bases. With 4 bases clipped from V and 3 bases from J, the junction kept 2 bases outside the gene matches. CDR1 LNHNV and CDR2 YYDKDF come from the germline V gene (reference sequence). The CDR3 is 14 residues long. This CDR3 is CATSTTGSNEKLFF. The CDR3 DNA sequence: TGTGCCACCAGCACGACAGGGTCTAATGAAAAACTGTTTTTT.

This rearrangement joins TRBV12-5 to TRBJ1-5, with 10 nucleotides matching TRBD1. The CDR3 has 13 residues. The trim removed 6 bases at V and 5 bases at J, leaving 1 base unmatched. Germline CDR1 LGHNT, CDR2 FRNRAP. The CDR3, as DNA: TGTGCTAGTGGGGACAGGGGGGATCAGCCCCAGCATTTT. It yields the protein CASGDRGDQPQHF.